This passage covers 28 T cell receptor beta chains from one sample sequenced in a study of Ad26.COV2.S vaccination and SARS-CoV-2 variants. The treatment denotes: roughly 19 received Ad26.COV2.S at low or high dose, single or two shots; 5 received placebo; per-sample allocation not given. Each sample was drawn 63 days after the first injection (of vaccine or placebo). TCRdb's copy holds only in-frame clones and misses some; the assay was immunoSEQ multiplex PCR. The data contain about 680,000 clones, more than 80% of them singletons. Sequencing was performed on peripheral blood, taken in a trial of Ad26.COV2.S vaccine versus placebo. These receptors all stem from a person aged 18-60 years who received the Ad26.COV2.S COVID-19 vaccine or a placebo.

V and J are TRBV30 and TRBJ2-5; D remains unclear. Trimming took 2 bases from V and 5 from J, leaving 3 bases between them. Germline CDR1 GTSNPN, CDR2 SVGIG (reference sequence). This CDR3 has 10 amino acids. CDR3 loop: CAWSSETQYF. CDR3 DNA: TGTGCCTGGAGTTCGGAGACCCAGTACTTC.

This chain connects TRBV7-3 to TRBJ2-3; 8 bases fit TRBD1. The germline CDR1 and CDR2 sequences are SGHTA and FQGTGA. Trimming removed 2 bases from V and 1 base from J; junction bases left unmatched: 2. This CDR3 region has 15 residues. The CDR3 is CASSLGGQGTDTQYF. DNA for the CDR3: TGTGCCAGCAGCTTAGGGGGACAGGGCACAGATACGCAGTATTTT. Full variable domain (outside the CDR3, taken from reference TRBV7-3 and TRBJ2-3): GAGVSQTPSNKVTEKGKYVELRCDPISGHTALYWYRQSLGQGPEFLIYFQGTGAADDSGLPNDRFFAVRPEGSVSTLKIQRTERGDSAVYLCASSLGGQGTDTQYFGPGTRLTVL.

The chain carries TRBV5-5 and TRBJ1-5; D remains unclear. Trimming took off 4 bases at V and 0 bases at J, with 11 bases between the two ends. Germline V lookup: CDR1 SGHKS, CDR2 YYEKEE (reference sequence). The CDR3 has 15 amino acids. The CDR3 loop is CASSLQLYSNQPQHF. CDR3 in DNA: TGTGCCAGCAGCCTCCAGCTCTATAGCAATCAGCCCCAGCATTTT.

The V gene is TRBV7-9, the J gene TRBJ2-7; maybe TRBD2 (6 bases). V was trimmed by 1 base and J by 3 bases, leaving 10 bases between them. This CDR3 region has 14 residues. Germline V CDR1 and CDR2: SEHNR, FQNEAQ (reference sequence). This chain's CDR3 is CASSLGDFRYEQYF. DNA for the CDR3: TGTGCCAGCAGCTTAGGGGACTTCCGCTACGAGCAGTACTTC.

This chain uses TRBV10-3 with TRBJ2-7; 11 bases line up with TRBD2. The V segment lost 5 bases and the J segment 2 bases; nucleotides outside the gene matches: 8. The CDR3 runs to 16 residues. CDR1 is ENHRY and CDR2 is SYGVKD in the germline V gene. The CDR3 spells CAISPGIAGGAYEQYF. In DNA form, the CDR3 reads TGTGCCATCAGTCCCGGAATAGCGGGGGGGGCCTACGAGCAGTACTTC.

The CDR3 is CASSQEGTHTEAFF. CDR3 nucleotides: TGTGCCAGCAGCCAAGAGGGTACGCACACTGAAGCTTTCTTT. The gene calls are TRBV3-1 (or the pseudogene TRBV3-2) and TRBJ1-1; D not resolved. Looked up from germline, CDR1 is LGHDT and CDR2 is YNNKEL (reference sequence). The CDR3 is 14 amino acids. V was pared by 0 bases and J by 3 bases, with 8 bases between.

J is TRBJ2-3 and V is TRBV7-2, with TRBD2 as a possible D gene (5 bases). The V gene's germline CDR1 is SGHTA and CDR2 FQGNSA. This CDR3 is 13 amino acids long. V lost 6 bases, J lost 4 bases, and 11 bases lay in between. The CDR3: CASRFEGADTQYF. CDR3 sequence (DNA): TGTGCCAGCAGGTTTGAGGGTGCAGATACGCAGTATTTT.

CDR3 in amino acids: CASLGGAGSYNSPLHF. The CDR3 DNA sequence: TGTGCCAGTTTAGGGGGGGCTGGCTCCTATAATTCACCCCTCCACTTT. This chain links TRBV6-6 with TRBJ1-6; tentative D call: TRBD1 (6 bases). Trimming shortened V by 9 bases and J by 0 bases, and 15 bases separated the two germline ends. The germline gives CDR1 MNHNY, CDR2 SVGAGI (reference sequence). The CDR3 totals 16 residues.

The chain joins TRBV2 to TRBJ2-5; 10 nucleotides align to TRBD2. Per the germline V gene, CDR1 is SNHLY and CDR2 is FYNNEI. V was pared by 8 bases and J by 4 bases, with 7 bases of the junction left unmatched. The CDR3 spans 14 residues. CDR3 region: CASCPLAGAETQYF. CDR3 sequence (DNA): TGTGCCAGCTGTCCGCTAGCGGGAGCAGAGACCCAGTACTTC.

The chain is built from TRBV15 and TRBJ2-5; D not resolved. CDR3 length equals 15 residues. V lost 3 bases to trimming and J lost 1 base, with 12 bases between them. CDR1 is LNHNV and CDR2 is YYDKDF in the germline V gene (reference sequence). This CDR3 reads CATSRDGRIQETQYF. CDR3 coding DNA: TGTGCCACCAGCAGGGACGGACGAATCCAAGAGACCCAGTACTTC.

The CDR3 protein is CASSYDGTTAYEQYF. The CDR3 DNA reads as TGTGCCAGCAGTTACGACGGGACTACCGCCTACGAGCAGTACTTC. The V call is TRBV6-5, the J call TRBJ2-7, with 7 bases lining up with TRBD2. The CDR3 spans 15 residues. V was pared by 2 bases and J by 2 bases, with 6 bases of the junction left unmatched. The germline CDR1 and CDR2 sequences are MNHEY and SVGAGI.

The CDR3 loop reads CASSSGNEQFF. DNA of the CDR3: TGTGCCAGCAGTTCGGGCAATGAGCAGTTCTTC. The V call is TRBV25-1, the J call TRBJ2-1; D remains unclear. There are 11 residues in the CDR3. V lost 5 bases and J 6 bases, leaving 5 bases between the germline ends. Germline V gene data show CDR1 as MGHDK and CDR2 as SYGVNS. Supplemented by reference TRBV25-1 and TRBJ2-1, the full variable domain reads EADIYQTPRYLVIGTGKKITLECSQTMGHDKMYWYQQDPGMELHLIHYSYGVNSTEKGDLSSESTVSRIRTEHFPLTLESARPSHTSQYLCASSSGNEQFFGPGTRLTVL.

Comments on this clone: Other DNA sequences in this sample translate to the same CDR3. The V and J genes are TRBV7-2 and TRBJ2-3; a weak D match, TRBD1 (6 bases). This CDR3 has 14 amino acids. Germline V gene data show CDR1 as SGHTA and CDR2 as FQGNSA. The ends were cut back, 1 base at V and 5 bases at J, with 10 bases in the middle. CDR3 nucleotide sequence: TGTGCCAGCAGCTTAGGGACCAGGGGAGATACGCAGTATTTT. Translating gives CASSLGTRGDTQYF.

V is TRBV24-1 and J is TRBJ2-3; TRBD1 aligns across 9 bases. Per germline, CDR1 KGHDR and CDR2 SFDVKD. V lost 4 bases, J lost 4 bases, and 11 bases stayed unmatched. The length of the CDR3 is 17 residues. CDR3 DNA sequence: TGTGCCACCAGTGACAAACAGGGGGCGCGATACGCAGATACGCAGTATTTT. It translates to CATSDKQGARYADTQYF.

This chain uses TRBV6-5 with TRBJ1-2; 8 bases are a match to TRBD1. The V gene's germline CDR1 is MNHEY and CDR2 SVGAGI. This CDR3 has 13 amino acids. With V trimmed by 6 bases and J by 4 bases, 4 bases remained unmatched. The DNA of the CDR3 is TGTGCCAGCAGACCACAGGGGGTCTATGGCTACACCTTC. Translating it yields CASRPQGVYGYTF.

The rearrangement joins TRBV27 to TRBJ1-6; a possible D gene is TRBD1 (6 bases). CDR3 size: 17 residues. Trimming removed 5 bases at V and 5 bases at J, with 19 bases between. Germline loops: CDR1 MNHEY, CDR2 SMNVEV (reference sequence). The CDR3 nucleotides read TGTGCCAGCAGTCCCGCTGGGGGCAGAGGGAATAATTCACCCCTCCACTTT. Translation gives CASSPAGGRGNNSPLHF.

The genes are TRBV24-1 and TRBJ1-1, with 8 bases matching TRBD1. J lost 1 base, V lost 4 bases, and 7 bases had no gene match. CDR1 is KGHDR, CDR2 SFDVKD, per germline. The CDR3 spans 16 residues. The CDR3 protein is CATSEGPGTGNTEAFF. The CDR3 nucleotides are TGTGCCACCAGTGAAGGTCCCGGGACAGGGAACACTGAAGCTTTCTTT.

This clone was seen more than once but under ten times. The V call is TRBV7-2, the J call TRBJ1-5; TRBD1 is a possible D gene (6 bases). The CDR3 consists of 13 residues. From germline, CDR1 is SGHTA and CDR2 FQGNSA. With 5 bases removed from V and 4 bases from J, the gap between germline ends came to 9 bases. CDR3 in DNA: TGTGCCAGCAGCCCTGGACAGAATCAGCCCCAGCATTTT. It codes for CASSPGQNQPQHF.

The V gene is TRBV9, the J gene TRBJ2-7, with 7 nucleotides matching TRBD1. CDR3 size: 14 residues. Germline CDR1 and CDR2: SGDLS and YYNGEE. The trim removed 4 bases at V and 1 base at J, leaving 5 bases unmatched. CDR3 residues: CASSQAGGSYEQYF. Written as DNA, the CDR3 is TGTGCCAGCAGCCAAGCAGGGGGTTCCTACGAGCAGTACTTC.

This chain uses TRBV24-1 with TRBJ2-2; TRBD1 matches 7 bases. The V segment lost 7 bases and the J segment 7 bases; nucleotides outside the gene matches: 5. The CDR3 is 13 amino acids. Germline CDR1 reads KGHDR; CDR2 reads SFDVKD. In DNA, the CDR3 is TGTGCCACCAGCCAGGGGGTTAGCGGGGAGCTGTTTTTT. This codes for CATSQGVSGELFF.

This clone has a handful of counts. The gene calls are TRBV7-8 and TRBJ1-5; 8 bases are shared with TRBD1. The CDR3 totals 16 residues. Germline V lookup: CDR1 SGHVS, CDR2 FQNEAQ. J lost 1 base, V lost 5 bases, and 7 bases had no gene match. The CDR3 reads CASSPFGQGSNQPQHF. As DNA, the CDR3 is TGTGCCAGCAGCCCATTCGGACAGGGCAGCAATCAGCCCCAGCATTTT. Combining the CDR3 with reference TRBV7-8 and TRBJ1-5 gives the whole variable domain GAGVSQSPRYKVAKRGQDVALRCDPISGHVSLFWYQQALGQGPEFLTYFQNEAQLDKSGLPSDRFFAERPEGSVSTLKIQRTQQEDSAVYLCASSPFGQGSNQPQHFGDGTRLSIL.

The CDR3 protein is CASSSPAGYEAFF. The CDR3 DNA reads as TGTGCCAGCAGTTCCCCGGCAGGTTATGAAGCTTTCTTT. V usage is TRBV6-5 and J usage is TRBJ1-1; D call uncertain. The V gene's germline CDR1 is MNHEY and CDR2 SVGAGI. This CDR3 contains 13 residues. Trimming removed 4 bases at V and 7 bases at J, with 13 bases between.

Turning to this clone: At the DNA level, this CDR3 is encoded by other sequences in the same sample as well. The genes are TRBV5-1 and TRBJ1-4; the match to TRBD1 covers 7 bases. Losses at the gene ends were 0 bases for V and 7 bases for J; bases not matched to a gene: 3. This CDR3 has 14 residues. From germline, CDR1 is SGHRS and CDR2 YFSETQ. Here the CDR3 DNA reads TGCGCCAGCAGCTTGGACAGGGGAGGTGAAAAACTGTTTTTT. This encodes CASSLDRGGEKLFF. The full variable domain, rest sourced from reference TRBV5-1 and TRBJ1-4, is KAGVTQTPRYLIKTRGQQVTLSCSPISGHRSVSWYQQTPGQGLQFLFEYFSETQRNKGNFPGRFSGRQFSNSRSEMNVSTLELGDSALYLCASSLDRGGEKLFFGSGTQLSVL.

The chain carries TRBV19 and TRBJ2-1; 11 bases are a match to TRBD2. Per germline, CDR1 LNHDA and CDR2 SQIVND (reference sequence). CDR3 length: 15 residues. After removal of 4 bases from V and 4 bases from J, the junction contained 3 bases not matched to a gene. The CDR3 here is CASSTTSGRYNEQFF. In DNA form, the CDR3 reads TGTGCCAGTAGTACTACTAGCGGGAGATACAATGAGCAGTTCTTC.

The CDR3 spells CASSRDRVAEAFF. The CDR3 DNA reads as TGTGCCAGCAGCCGGGACAGGGTTGCTGAAGCTTTCTTT. The rearrangement uses TRBV7-3 and TRBJ1-1; 9 bases map to TRBD1. The CDR3 extends over 13 amino acids. J was trimmed by 6 bases and V by 5 bases; bases with no gene match: 4. Germline V gene data show CDR1 as SGHTA and CDR2 as FQGTGA.

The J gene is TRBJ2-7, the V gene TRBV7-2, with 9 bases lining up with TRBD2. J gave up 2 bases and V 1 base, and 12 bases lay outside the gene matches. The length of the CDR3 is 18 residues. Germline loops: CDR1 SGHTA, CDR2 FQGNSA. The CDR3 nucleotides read TGTGCCAGCAGCTTAGGGGCCCCGGGACTAGCCTGGACCTACGAGCAGTACTTC. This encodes CASSLGAPGLAWTYEQYF. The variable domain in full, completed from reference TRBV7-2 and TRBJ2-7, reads GAGVSQSPSNKVTEKGKDVELRCDPISGHTALYWYRQSLGQGLEFLIYFQGNSAPDKSGLPSDRFSAERTGGSVSTLTIQRTQQEDSAVYLCASSLGAPGLAWTYEQYFGPGTRLTVT.

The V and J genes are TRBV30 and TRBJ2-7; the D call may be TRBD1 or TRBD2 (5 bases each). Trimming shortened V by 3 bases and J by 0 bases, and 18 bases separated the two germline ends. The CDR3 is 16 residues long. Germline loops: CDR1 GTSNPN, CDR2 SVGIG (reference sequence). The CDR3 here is CAWRGDVAQSSYEQYF. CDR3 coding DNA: TGTGCCTGGAGGGGGGATGTGGCCCAGAGCTCCTACGAGCAGTACTTC.

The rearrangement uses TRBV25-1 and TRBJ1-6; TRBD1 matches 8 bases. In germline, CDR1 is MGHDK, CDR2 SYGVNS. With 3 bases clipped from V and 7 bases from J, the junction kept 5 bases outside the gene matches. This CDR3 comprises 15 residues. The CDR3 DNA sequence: TGTGCCAGCAGTGACCAGGGGGCCGGCAATTCACCCCTCCACTTT. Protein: CASSDQGAGNSPLHF.